These 10 T cell receptor beta chains came from one sample sequenced in a study of CD8+ T cells in alopecia areata. After isolation, RNA underwent reverse transcription to generate cDNA as the sequencing template. TCRdb's copy holds only in-frame clones and misses some; the assay was immunoSEQ multiplex PCR. The sample records approximately 200,000 clones, 45% to 65% being singletons. This sample's treatment: oral pan-JAK inhibitor, 5-10 mg twice daily. The sequences come from CD4+ T cells sorted from blood, collected at week 4, from a patient treated with tofacitinib. These receptor sequences come from a human donor with alopecia areata.

This clone turned up a few times. This sequence joins TRBV28 and TRBJ1-5; D unclear. This CDR3 region has 14 residues. Trimming pared 5 bases from V and 5 bases from J, leaving 13 bases between. Germline V gives CDR1 MDHEN, CDR2 SYDVKM. The CDR3, as DNA: TGTGCCAGCAGTCCTGGGCAACGGGATCAGCCCCAGCATTTT. It codes for CASSPGQRDQPQHF.

The J gene is TRBJ1-6, the V gene TRBV25-1, with D uncertain. V was shortened by 3 bases and J by 13 bases, with 7 bases between the two germline ends. CDR1 is MGHDK, CDR2 SYGVNS, per germline. The CDR3 has 11 amino acids. The CDR3 DNA reads TGTGCCAGCAGTGATCGGGGTCCCCTCCACTTT. Translation: CASSDRGPLHF.

This chain links TRBV23-1 with TRBJ2-7; D perhaps matches TRBD2 (7 bases). TRBV23-1 is an ORF, with its function uncertain. Trimming cost V 8 bases and J 3 bases, with 17 bases left between them. The CDR3 sequence is 14 residues long. The CDR3 sequence is CASRGLRGGYEQYF. The CDR3 DNA is TGCGCCAGCCGCGGACTGAGGGGGGGCTACGAGCAGTACTTC.

The rearrangement uses TRBV11-2 and TRBJ2-5; D is uncertain. The length of the CDR3 is 16 residues. CDR1 and CDR2 (germline): SGHAT, FQNNGV. Between the trimmed V and J ends, which lost 3 bases and 0 bases, there was a span of 14 bases. The CDR3 is CASSFGRTSNQETQYF. The DNA for the CDR3 is TGTGCCAGCAGCTTCGGGCGGACCTCAAACCAAGAGACCCAGTACTTC.

This clone was detected only a few times. Here the CDR3 reads CASTKGQYSNQPQHF. The DNA for the CDR3 is TGTGCCAGTACCAAGGGACAGTATAGCAATCAGCCCCAGCATTTT. The rearrangement links TRBV19 to TRBJ1-5, with 7 bases identical to TRBD1. This CDR3 is 15 amino acids long. Trimming took 7 bases from V and 0 from J; bases not matched to a gene: 6. Germline-derived CDR1 and CDR2 are LNHDA and SQIVND (reference sequence).

The V gene is TRBV7-2, the J gene TRBJ2-7, with TRBD2 matching 7 bases. Germline V gene lookup returns CDR1 SGHTA and CDR2 FQGNSA. J gave up 1 base and V 2 bases, and 2 bases lay outside the gene matches. The CDR3 spans 14 residues. CDR3 amino acids: CASSLREGSYEQYF. DNA of the CDR3: TGTGCCAGCAGCTTAAGGGAGGGTTCCTACGAGCAGTACTTC.

In the case of this clone: At one end the junction does not follow the germline gene, possibly because of a read error. This chain connects TRBV29-1 to TRBJ1-2; D is undetermined. The CDR3 is 13 residues long. Germline V lookup: CDR1 SQVTM, CDR2 ANQGSEA. The DNA for the CDR3 is TGCAGCATTGATCGGTCAGCGACACATGGCTACACCTTC. It encodes CSIDRSATHGYTF.

The rearrangement joins TRBV28 to TRBJ1-1, with 11 bases lining up with TRBD1. Per the germline V gene, CDR1 is MDHEN and CDR2 is SYDVKM. This CDR3 is 14 amino acids long. V dropped 3 bases and J dropped 10; count of bases not matched to a gene: 7. CDR3 bases: TGTGCCAGCAGTTTTAAGGGACAGGGGGTCGGAGCTTTCTTT. Translation gives CASSFKGQGVGAFF.

This chain uses TRBV6-5 with TRBJ2-1; 12 bases align to TRBD2. The germline V gene encodes CDR1 MNHEY and CDR2 SVGAGI. This CDR3 contains 14 residues. With 6 bases clipped from V and 8 bases from J, the junction kept 5 bases outside the gene matches. CDR3 residues: CASSSLAGGYEQFF. CDR3 DNA: TGTGCCAGCAGCTCCCTAGCGGGGGGGTATGAGCAGTTCTTC.

The chain is built from TRBV5-1 and TRBJ2-3; 8 bases map to TRBD1. Looked up from germline, CDR1 is SGHRS and CDR2 is YFSETQ. There are 15 residues in the CDR3. V shed 1 base and J 1 base; nucleotides not matched to a gene: 2. CDR3 loop: CASSLRTGRTDTQYF. CDR3 bases: TGCGCCAGCAGCTTGCGGACAGGGCGCACAGATACGCAGTATTTT. Together with reference TRBV5-1 and TRBJ2-3, the CDR3 gives the full variable domain: KAGVTQTPRYLIKTRGQQVTLSCSPISGHRSVSWYQQTPGQGLQFLFEYFSETQRNKGNFPGRFSGRQFSNSRSEMNVSTLELGDSALYLCASSLRTGRTDTQYFGPGTRLTVL.